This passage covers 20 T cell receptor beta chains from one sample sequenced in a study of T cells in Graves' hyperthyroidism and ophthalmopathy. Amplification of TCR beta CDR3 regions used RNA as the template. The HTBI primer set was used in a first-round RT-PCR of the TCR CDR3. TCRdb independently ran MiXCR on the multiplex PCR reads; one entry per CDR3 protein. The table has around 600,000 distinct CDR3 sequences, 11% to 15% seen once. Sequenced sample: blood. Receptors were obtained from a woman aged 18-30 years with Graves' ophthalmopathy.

CDR3 DNA: TGTGCCAGCAGTTGGGAGGGGACTCCCAATGAGCAGTTCTTC. Its protein product is CASSWEGTPNEQFF. V and J are TRBV12-3 or TRBV12-4 and TRBJ2-1, with TRBD2 matching over 7 bases. V was pared by 4 bases and J by 6 bases, with 6 bases of the junction left unmatched. The CDR3 is 14 amino acids.

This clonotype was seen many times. The CDR3 DNA reads TGTGCCAGCAGTTCTACCCTAGCGGGAGCCTACGAGCAGTACTTC. Translation gives CASSSTLAGAYEQYF. The gene calls are TRBV6-1 and TRBJ2-7; 10 bases are shared with TRBD2. This CDR3 spans 15 amino acids. Unmatched junction bases numbered 6, after V lost 5 bases and J lost 2 bases. Looked up from germline, CDR1 is MNHNS and CDR2 is SASEGT.

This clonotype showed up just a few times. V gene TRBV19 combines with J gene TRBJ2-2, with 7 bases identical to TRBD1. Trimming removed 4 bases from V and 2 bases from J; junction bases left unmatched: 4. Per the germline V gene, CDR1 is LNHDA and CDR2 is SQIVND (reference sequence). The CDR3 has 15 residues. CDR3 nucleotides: TGTGCCAGTAGTAAAGGGACAGTCAACACCGGGGAGCTGTTTTTT. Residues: CASSKGTVNTGELFF. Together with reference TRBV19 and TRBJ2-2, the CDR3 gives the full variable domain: DGGITQSPKYLFRKEGQNVTLSCEQNLNHDAMYWYRQDPGQGLRLIYYSQIVNDFQKGDIAEGYSVSREKKESFPLTVTSAQKNPTAFYLCASSKGTVNTGELFFGEGSRLTVL.

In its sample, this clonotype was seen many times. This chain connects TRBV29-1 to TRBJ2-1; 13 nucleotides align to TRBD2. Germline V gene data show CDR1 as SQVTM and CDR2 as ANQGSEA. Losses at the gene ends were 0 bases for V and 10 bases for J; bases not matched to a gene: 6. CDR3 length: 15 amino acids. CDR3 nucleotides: TGCAGCGTTGAAGATGGGACTAGCGGGATAGGGGAGCAGTTCTTC. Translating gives CSVEDGTSGIGEQFF.

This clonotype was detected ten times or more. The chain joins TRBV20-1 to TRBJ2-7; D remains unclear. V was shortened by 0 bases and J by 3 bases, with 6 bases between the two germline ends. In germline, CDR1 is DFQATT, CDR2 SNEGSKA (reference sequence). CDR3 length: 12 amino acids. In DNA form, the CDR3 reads TGCAGTGCTAGAGATAGGGACTACGAGCAGTACTTC. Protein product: CSARDRDYEQYF.

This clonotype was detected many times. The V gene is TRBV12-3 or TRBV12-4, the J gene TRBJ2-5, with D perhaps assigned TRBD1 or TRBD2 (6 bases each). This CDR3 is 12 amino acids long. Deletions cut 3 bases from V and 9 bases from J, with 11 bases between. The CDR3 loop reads CASSFNGGPQYF. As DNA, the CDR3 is TGTGCCAGCAGTTTTAATGGGGGGCCCCAGTACTTC.

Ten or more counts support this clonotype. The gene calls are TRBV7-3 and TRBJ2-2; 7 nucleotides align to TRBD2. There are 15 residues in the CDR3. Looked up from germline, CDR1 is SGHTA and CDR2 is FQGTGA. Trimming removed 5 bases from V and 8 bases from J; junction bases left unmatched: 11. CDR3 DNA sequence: TGTGCCAGCAGCCGGGCCCGGGAGGCAAAGGGGGAGCTGTTTTTT. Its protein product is CASSRAREAKGELFF.

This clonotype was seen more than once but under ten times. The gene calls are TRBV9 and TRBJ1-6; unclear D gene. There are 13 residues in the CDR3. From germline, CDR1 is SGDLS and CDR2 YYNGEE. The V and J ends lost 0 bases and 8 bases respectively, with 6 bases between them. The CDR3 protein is CASSVVQDSPLHF. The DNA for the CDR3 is TGTGCCAGCAGCGTAGTGCAGGATTCACCCCTCCACTTT. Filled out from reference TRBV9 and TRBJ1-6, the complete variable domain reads DSGVTQTPKHLITATGQRVTLRCSPRSGDLSVYWYQQSLDQGLQFLIQYYNGEERAKGNILERFSAQQFPDLHSELNLSSLELGDSALYFCASSVVQDSPLHFGNGTRLTVT.

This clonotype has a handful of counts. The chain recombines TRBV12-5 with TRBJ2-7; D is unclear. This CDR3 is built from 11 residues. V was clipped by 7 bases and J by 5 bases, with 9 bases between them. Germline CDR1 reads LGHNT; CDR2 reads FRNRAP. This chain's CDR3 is CASAITHEQYF. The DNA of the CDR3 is TGTGCTAGTGCCATCACCCACGAGCAGTACTTC.

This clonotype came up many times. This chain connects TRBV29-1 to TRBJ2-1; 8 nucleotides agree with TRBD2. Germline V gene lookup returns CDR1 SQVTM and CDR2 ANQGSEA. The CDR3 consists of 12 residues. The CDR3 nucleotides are TGCACCGTCGGACTAGCCGGGGGTGAGCAGTTCTTC. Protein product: CTVGLAGGEQFF.

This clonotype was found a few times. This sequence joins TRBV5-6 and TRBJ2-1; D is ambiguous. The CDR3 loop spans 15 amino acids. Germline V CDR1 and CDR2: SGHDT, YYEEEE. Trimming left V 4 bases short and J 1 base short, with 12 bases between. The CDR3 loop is CASSTIAASYNEQFF. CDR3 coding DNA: TGTGCCAGCAGCACTATAGCTGCATCCTACAATGAGCAGTTCTTC.

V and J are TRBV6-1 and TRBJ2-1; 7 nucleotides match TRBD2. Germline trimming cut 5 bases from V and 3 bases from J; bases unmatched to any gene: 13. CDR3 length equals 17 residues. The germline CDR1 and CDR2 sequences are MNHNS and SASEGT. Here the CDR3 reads CASSPHLPRENYNEQFF. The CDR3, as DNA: TGTGCCAGCAGTCCCCACCTCCCGCGGGAGAACTACAATGAGCAGTTCTTC.

The CDR3 protein is CASSYFGVYQPQHF. The DNA for the CDR3 is TGTGCCAGCAGTTACTTCGGGGTGTATCAGCCCCAGCATTTT. The V gene is TRBV6-2 or TRBV6-3, the J gene TRBJ1-5; no firm D call. The CDR3 sequence is 14 residues long. Germline lookup yields CDR1 MNHEY and CDR2 SVGEGT. Trimming pared 1 base from V and 5 bases from J, leaving 9 bases between.

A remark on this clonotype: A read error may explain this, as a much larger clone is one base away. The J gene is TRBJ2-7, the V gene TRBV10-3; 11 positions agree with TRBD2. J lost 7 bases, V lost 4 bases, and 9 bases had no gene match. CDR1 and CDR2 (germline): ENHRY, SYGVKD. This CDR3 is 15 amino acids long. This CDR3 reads CAISAHSGRAGEQYF. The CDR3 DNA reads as TGTGCCATCAGTGCCCATAGCGGGAGGGCAGGTGAGCAGTACTTC.

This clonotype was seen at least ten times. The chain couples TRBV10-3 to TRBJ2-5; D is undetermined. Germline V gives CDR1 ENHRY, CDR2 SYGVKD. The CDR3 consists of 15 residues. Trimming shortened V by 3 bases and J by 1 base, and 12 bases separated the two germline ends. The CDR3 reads CAISETVARQETQYF. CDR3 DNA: TGTGCCATCAGTGAAACCGTAGCCCGCCAAGAGACCCAGTACTTC.

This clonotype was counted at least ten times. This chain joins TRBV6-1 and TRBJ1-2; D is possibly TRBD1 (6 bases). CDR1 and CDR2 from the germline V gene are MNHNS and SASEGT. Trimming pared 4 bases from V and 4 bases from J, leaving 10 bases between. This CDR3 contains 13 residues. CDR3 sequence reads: CASSASGAYGYTF. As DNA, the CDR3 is TGTGCCAGCAGTGCATCAGGGGCCTATGGCTACACCTTC.

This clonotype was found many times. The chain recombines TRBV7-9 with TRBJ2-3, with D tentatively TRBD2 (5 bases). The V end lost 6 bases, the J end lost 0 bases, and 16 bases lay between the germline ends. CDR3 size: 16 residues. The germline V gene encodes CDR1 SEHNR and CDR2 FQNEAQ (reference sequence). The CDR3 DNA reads TGTGCCAGCAGACGGACTGTCACTCCTAGCACAGATACGCAGTATTTT. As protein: CASRRTVTPSTDTQYF. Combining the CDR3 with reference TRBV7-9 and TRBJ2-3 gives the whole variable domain DTGVSQNPRHKITKRGQNVTFRCDPISEHNRLYWYRQTLGQGPEFLTYFQNEAQLEKSRLLSDRFSAERPKGSFSTLEIQRTEQGDSAMYLCASRRTVTPSTDTQYFGPGTRLTVL.

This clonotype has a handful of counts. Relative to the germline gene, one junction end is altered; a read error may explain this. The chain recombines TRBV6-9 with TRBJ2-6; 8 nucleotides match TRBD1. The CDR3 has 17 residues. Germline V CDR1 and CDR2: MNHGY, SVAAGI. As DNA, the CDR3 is TGCGCCAGCAGACGTCCCGACAGGGGACGTGGGGCCAACGTCCTGACTTTC. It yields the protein CASRRPDRGRGANVLTF.

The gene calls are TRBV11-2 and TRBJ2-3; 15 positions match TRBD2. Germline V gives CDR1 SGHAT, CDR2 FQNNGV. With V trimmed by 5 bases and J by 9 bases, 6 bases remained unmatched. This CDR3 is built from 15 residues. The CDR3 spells CASSPGTSGRRTQYF. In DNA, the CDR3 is TGTGCCAGCAGCCCCGGGACTAGCGGGAGGAGGACGCAGTATTTT.

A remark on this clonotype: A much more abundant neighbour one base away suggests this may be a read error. DNA of the CDR3: TGTGCCAGCAGTTTGGGGGGGGACTCCTACAATGAGCAGTTCTTC. This gives the protein CASSLGGDSYNEQFF. This sequence joins TRBV28 and TRBJ2-1; 7 nucleotides match TRBD2. The CDR3 loop spans 15 amino acids. The V segment lost 3 bases and the J segment 0 bases; nucleotides outside the gene matches: 2. Germline-derived CDR1 and CDR2 are MDHEN and SYDVKM. Full variable domain (missing parts from reference TRBV28 and TRBJ2-1): DVKVTQSSRYLVKRTGEKVFLECVQDMDHENMFWYRQDPGLGLRLIYFSYDVKMKEKGDIPEGYSVSREKKERFSLILESASTNQTSMYLCASSLGGDSYNEQFFGPGTRLTVL.